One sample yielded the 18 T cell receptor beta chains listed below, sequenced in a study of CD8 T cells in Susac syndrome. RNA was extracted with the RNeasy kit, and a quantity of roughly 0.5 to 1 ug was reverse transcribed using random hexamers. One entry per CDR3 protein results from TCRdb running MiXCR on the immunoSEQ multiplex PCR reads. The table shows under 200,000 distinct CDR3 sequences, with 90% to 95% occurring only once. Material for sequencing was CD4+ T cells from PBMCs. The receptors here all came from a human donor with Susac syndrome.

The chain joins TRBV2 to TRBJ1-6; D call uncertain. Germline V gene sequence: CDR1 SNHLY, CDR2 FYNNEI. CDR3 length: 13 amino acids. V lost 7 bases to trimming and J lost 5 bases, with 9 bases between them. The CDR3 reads CASMRAHNSPLHF. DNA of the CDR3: TGTGCCAGCATGAGGGCCCATAATTCACCCCTCCACTTT.

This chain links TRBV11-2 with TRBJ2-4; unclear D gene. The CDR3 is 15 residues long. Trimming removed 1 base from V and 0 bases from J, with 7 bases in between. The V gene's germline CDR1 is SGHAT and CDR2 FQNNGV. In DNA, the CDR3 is TGTGCCAGCAGCTTAGGGGCCGTAGCCAAAAACATTCAGTACTTC. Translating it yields CASSLGAVAKNIQYF.

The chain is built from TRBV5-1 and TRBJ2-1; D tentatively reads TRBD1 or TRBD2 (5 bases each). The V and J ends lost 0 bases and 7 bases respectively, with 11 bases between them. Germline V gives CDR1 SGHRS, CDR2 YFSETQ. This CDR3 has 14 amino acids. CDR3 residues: CASSLGGVQNEQFF. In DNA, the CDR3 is TGCGCCAGCAGCTTGGGAGGGGTTCAGAATGAGCAGTTCTTC.

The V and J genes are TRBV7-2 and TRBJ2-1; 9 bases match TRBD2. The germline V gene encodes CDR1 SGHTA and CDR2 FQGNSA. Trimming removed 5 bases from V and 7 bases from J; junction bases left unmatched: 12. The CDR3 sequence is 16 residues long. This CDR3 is CASSASGAGGQNEQFF. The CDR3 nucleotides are TGTGCCAGCAGCGCCTCCGGGGCGGGGGGGCAGAATGAGCAGTTCTTC. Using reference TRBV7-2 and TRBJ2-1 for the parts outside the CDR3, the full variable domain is GAGVSQSPSNKVTEKGKDVELRCDPISGHTALYWYRQSLGQGLEFLIYFQGNSAPDKSGLPSDRFSAERTGGSVSTLTIQRTQQEDSAVYLCASSASGAGGQNEQFFGPGTRLTVL.

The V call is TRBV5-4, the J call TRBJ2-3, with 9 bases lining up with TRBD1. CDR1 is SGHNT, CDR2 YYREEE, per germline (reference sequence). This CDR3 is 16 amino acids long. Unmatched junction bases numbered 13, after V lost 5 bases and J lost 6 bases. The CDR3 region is CASRQQGAMARDTQYF. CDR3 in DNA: TGTGCCAGCAGGCAACAGGGGGCGATGGCTAGGGATACGCAGTATTTT.

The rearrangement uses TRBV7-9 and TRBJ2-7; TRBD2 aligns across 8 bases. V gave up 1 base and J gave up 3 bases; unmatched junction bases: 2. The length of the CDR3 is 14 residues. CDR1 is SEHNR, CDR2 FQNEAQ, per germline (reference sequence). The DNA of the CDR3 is TGTGCCAGCAGCTTAGGGGGACTAGTCTACGAGCAGTACTTC. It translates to CASSLGGLVYEQYF.

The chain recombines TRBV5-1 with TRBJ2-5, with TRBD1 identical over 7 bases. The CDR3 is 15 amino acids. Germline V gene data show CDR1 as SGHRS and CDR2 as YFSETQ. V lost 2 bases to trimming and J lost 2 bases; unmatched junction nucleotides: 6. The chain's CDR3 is CASSFIGTVQETQYF. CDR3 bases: TGCGCCAGCAGCTTCATCGGGACAGTACAAGAGACCCAGTACTTC.

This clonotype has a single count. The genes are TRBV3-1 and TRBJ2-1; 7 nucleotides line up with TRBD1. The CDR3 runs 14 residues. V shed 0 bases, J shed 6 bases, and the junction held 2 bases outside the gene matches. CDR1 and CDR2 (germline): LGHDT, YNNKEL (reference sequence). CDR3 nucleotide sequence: TGTGCCAGCAGCCAAGAAGGGGGCTCCAATGAGCAGTTCTTC. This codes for CASSQEGGSNEQFF.

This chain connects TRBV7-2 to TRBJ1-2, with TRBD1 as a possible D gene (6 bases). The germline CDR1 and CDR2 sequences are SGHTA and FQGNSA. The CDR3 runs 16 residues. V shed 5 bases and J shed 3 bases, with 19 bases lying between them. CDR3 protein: CASSQRGGKSDYGYTF. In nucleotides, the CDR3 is TGTGCCAGCAGCCAAAGGGGGGGAAAGAGTGACTATGGCTACACCTTC.

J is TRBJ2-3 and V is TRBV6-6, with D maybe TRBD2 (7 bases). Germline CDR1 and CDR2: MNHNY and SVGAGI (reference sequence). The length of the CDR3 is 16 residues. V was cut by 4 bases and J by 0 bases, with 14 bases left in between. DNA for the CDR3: TGTGCCAGCAGTTTCGGTGGGGGGGCTAGCACAGATACGCAGTATTTT. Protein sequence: CASSFGGGASTDTQYF.

The CDR3 reads CASSYDRASTDTQYF. CDR3 DNA sequence: TGTGCCAGCAGCTATGACAGGGCTAGCACAGATACGCAGTATTTT. The rearrangement joins TRBV2 to TRBJ2-3, with 7 bases aligning to TRBD1. The germline V gene encodes CDR1 SNHLY and CDR2 FYNNEI. Unmatched junction bases numbered 6, after V lost 6 bases and J lost 0 bases. CDR3 length equals 15 residues.

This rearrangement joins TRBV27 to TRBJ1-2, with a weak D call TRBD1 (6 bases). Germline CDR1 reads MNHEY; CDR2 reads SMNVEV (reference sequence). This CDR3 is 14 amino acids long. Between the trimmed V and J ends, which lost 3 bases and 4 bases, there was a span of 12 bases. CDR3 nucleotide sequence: TGTGCCAGCAGTTTCGCAGGGGAGATCTATGGCTACACCTTC. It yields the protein CASSFAGEIYGYTF.

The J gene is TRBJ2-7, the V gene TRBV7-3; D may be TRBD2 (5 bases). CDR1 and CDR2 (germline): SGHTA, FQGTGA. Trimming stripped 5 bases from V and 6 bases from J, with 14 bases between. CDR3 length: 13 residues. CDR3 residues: CASSLTGSREQYF. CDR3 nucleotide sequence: TGTGCCAGCAGCCTCACGGGGTCCCGCGAGCAGTACTTC.

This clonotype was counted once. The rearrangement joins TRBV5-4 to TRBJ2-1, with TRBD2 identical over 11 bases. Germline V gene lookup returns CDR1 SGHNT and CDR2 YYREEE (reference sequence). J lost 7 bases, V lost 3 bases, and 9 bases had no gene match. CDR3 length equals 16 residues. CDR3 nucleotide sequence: TGTGCCAGCAGCTCGGGGGGGCCTAGCGGGGGGAATGAGCAGTTCTTC. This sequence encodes CASSSGGPSGGNEQFF. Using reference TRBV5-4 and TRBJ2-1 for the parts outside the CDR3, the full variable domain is ETGVTQSPTHLIKTRGQQVTLRCSSQSGHNTVSWYQQALGQGPQFIFQYYREEENGRGNFPPRFSGLQFPNYSSELNVNALELDDSALYLCASSSGGPSGGNEQFFGPGTRLTVL.

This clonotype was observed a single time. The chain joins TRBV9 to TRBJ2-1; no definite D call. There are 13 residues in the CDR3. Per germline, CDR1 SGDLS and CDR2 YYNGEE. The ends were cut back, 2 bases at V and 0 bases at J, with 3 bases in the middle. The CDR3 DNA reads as TGTGCCAGCAGCGTTCTCTCCTACAATGAGCAGTTCTTC. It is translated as CASSVLSYNEQFF.

CDR3 residues: CASSTRQGNSPLHF. CDR3 DNA: TGTGCCAGCAGTACAAGACAGGGGAATTCACCCCTCCACTTT. The rearrangement uses TRBV2 and TRBJ1-6, with 8 positions matching TRBD1. The length of the CDR3 is 14 residues. Germline V lookup: CDR1 SNHLY, CDR2 FYNNEI. V lost 5 bases, J lost 7 bases, and 4 bases stayed unmatched.

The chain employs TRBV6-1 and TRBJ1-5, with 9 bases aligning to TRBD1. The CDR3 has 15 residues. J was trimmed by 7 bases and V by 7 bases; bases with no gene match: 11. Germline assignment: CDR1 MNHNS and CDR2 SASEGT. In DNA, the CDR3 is TGTGCCAGCAATACCGGACAGGGGAGAGGACAGCCCCAGCATTTT. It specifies CASNTGQGRGQPQHF.

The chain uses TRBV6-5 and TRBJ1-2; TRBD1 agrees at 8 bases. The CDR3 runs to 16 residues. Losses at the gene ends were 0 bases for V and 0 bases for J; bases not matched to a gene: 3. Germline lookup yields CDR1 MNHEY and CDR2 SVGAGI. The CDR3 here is CASSYSRQGTNYGYTF. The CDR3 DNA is TGTGCCAGCAGTTACTCCAGACAGGGGACTAACTATGGCTACACCTTC.